A single sample gave rise to the 12 T cell receptor beta chains below, sequenced in a study of neurological immune-mediated disorders. A single record per CDR3 protein comes from TCRdb applying MiXCR to the 5' RACE reads. The sample lists 47,000 or so distinct CDR3 sequences, about 9.1% occurring once. Specified time point: longitudinal time-point 1 (baseline). Source material: PBMCs. The receptors derive from a woman aged 40 to 50 in good health.

This clonotype has a count of ten or more. The V and J genes are TRBV20-1 and TRBJ2-2, with D unresolved. The germline V and J ends were trimmed by 2 bases and 5 bases, with 9 bases remaining between them. CDR1 is DFQATT and CDR2 is SNEGSKA in the germline V gene (reference sequence). This CDR3 comprises 13 residues. CDR3 protein: CSARNLRTGELFF. CDR3 nucleotide sequence: TGCAGTGCTAGAAATTTGAGGACCGGGGAGCTGTTTTTT.

This clonotype occurred a few times. This rearrangement joins TRBV3-1 to TRBJ2-7; 10 positions match TRBD2. Looked up from germline, CDR1 is LGHDT and CDR2 is YNNKEL (reference sequence). V lost 4 bases to trimming and J lost 1 base; unmatched junction nucleotides: 4. This CDR3 contains 15 residues. In DNA, the CDR3 is TGTGCCAGCAGCCGGCAGCGGGAGGGGTCCTACGAGCAGTACTTC. Amino acid sequence: CASSRQREGSYEQYF.

This clonotype came up many times. V usage is TRBV6-5 and J usage is TRBJ1-2; 10 bases align to TRBD1. The trim removed 0 bases at V and 6 bases at J, leaving 7 bases unmatched. This CDR3 is built from 16 residues. Germline V lookup: CDR1 MNHEY, CDR2 SVGAGI. The CDR3 sequence is CASSYSVGQGDNGYTF. Here the CDR3 DNA reads TGTGCCAGCAGTTACTCGGTTGGACAGGGGGATAATGGCTACACCTTC.

This clonotype turned up a few times. The chain joins TRBV10-1 to TRBJ2-3; 7 nucleotides agree with TRBD2. This CDR3 spans 13 amino acids. Germline lookup yields CDR1 WNHNN and CDR2 SYGVQD (reference sequence). V shed 6 bases, J shed 10 bases, and the junction held 10 bases outside the gene matches. CDR3 sequence (DNA): TGCGCCAGCAGGTCCGGGACTACCGAACCGCAGTATTTT. It yields the protein CASRSGTTEPQYF.

This clonotype was observed many times. J is TRBJ2-1 and V is TRBV9; no reliable D call. Germline-derived CDR1 and CDR2 are SGDLS and YYNGEE. Trimming took off 0 bases at V and 5 bases at J, with 12 bases between the two ends. This CDR3 region has 15 residues. CDR3 DNA sequence: TGTGCCAGCAGCGTAGCCAGTAAAAGAAACAATGAGCAGTTCTTC. This translates into CASSVASKRNNEQFF.

This clonotype was recorded many times. This chain links TRBV9 with TRBJ1-3; D gene uncertain. V was trimmed by 7 bases and J by 0 bases, leaving 17 bases between them. This CDR3 spans 16 amino acids. Germline V gene lookup returns CDR1 SGDLS and CDR2 YYNGEE. As DNA, the CDR3 is TGTGCCAGCTCTCTGGACCTTGGCGGCTCTGGAAACACCATATATTTT. Amino acid sequence: CASSLDLGGSGNTIYF.

Many counts were recorded for this clonotype. The chain combines TRBV12-3 or TRBV12-4 with TRBJ2-2; D is undetermined. The CDR3 is made up of 15 amino acids. Trimming shortened V by 6 bases and J by 3 bases, and 14 bases separated the two germline ends. CDR3 residues: CASSLWPGYTGELFF. As DNA, the CDR3 is TGTGCCAGCAGCCTCTGGCCAGGCTACACCGGGGAGCTGTTTTTT.

This clonotype came up many times. The genes are TRBV15 and TRBJ1-2; D not certain. Germline assignment: CDR1 LNHNV and CDR2 YYDKDF (reference sequence). Trimming pared 0 bases from V and 6 bases from J, leaving 11 bases between. The CDR3 runs 14 residues. CDR3 sequence (DNA): TGTGCCACCAGCAGAGAGTTCTCACCGAATGGCTACACCTTC. It translates to CATSREFSPNGYTF.

This clonotype has a count of ten or more. The V gene is TRBV19, the J gene TRBJ1-2; TRBD1 is a possible D gene (6 bases). The CDR3 sequence is 13 residues long. Germline V gene sequence: CDR1 LNHDA, CDR2 SQIVND (reference sequence). V shed 7 bases and J shed 7 bases, with 16 bases lying between them. CDR3 sequence reads: CASTADRKAGYTF. CDR3 DNA sequence: TGTGCCAGTACCGCCGACAGGAAGGCTGGCTACACCTTC. Full variable domain (remainder filled in from reference TRBV19 and TRBJ1-2): DGGITQSPKYLFRKEGQNVTLSCEQNLNHDAMYWYRQDPGQGLRLIYYSQIVNDFQKGDIAEGYSVSREKKESFPLTVTSAQKNPTAFYLCASTADRKAGYTFGSGTRLTVV.

This clonotype was counted at least ten times. This chain uses TRBV6-5 with TRBJ2-2; 8 positions match TRBD2. This CDR3 contains 17 residues. The J segment lost 5 bases and the V segment lost 0 bases, leaving 8 bases of the junction unmatched. Germline CDR1 reads MNHEY; CDR2 reads SVGAGI. CDR3 DNA sequence: TGTGCCAGCAGTTACTCCGCGGGGGGCGAGGGGACCGGGGAGCTGTTTTTT. This sequence encodes CASSYSAGGEGTGELFF.

This clonotype was found many times. The CDR3 DNA follows: TGCAGCGTTGAAGTTAACAGGGGAAATGAGCAGTTCTTC. Translated: CSVEVNRGNEQFF. This chain uses TRBV29-1 with TRBJ2-1; 7 nucleotides agree with TRBD1. V was pared by 1 base and J by 7 bases, with 4 bases of the junction left unmatched. The germline CDR1 and CDR2 sequences are SQVTM and ANQGSEA. The CDR3 is 13 amino acids.

Ten or more counts support this clonotype. The chain is built from TRBV6-2 or TRBV6-3 and TRBJ1-4, with D uncertain. In germline, CDR1 is MNHEY, CDR2 SVGEGT. Trimming removed 5 bases at V and 0 bases at J, with 16 bases between. This CDR3 contains 17 residues. This chain's CDR3 is CASSRRRTLTTNEKLFF. CDR3 DNA: TGTGCCAGCAGTCGGCGGAGGACCCTCACAACTAATGAAAAACTGTTTTTT.